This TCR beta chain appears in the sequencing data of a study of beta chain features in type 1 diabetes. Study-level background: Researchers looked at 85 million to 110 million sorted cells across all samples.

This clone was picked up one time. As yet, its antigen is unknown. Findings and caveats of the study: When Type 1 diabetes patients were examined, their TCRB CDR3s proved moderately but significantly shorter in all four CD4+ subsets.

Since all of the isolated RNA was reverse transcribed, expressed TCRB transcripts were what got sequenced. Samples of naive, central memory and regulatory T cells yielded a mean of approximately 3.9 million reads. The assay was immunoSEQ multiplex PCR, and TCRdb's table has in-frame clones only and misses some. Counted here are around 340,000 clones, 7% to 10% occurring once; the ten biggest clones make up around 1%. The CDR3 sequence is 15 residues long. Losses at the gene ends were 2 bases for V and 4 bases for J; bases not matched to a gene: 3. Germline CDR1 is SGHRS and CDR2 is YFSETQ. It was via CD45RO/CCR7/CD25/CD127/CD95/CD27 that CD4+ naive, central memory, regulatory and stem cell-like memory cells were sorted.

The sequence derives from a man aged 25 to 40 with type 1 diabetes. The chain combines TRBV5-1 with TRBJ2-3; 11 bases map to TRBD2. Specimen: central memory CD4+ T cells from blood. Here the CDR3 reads CASSFSGGASDTQYF. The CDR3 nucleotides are TGCGCCAGCAGCTTTAGCGGGGGGGCATCAGATACGCAGTATTTT.